This is a list of T cell receptor beta chains from one sample in a study of early T cells in non-severe SARS-CoV-2 infection. TCRdb redid the calling of the 5' RACE reads with MiXCR, one entry per CDR3 protein. The sample records fewer than 85,000 distinct CDR3 sequences, approximately 14% being singletons. Sample: whole blood, taken at baseline. These receptors came from an adult who was a healthcare worker with PCR-confirmed SARS-CoV-2 infection or an uninfected control (not recorded which). The conserved cysteine and the conserved F or W are not part of the CDR3 here. The order of the fields is V gene, CDR3 protein.

>TRBV7-9
ASRPGTGTGAQETQY
>TRBV7-3
ASSVGTGNEQF
>TRBV7-2
ASSSRTGRSYNEQF
>TRBV20-1
SASQSGRSSYNSPLH
>TRBV29-1
SVEEGIGFGEQY
>TRBV5-1
ASSLGQPNQPQH
>TRBV7-9
ASSASWTSGGETQY
>TRBV12-3/TRBV12-4
ASSFRQAINYGYT
>TRBV7-2
ASSSDRASTDTQY
>TRBV2
ASSAAPGGALSGANVLT
>TRBV12-3/TRBV12-4
ASSEGGLEAF
>TRBV7-9
ASSLPDSYEQY
>TRBV11-2
ASRGGPNEQF
>TRBV3-1
ASSPGPYSGNTIY
>TRBV7-3
ASSYQGTGELF
>TRBV28
ASRGAGGGYEQY
>TRBV6-1
ASSEAVRTPQH
>TRBV18
ASSPGGSRSGEQY
>TRBV6-1
ASSETDSNQPQH
>TRBV6-2/TRBV6-3
ASSHSYEQY
>TRBV6-2/TRBV6-3
ASSYRTLKTQY
>TRBV20-1
SAREGAGSVAF
>TRBV7-9
ASSYGTGSTDTQY
>TRBV18
ASSPLPRVNTEAF
>TRBV5-4
ASSLSQGVTYNEQF
>TRBV27
ASSFKPSGLLLWNEQF
>TRBV11-2
ASSFDPDSRRNEQF
>TRBV27
ASSLFPRLADTQY
>TRBV6-5
ASSRTGSYTGELF
>TRBV6-1
ASSEQGLAYEQY
>TRBV7-9
ASSLAFPDTQY
>TRBV27
ASGRWGLNTEAF
>TRBV6-1
ASSATISGIYEQY
>TRBV7-3
ASSFSGSVDEQF
>TRBV2
ASSPPGGARNSPLH
>TRBV7-9
ASSSSVLAGDEQY
>TRBV2
ASIGTGVTYEQY
>TRBV3-1
ASSLYRQDTQY
>TRBV28
ASSPVVRGYDGYT
>TRBV3-1
ASSPGLPQETQY
>TRBV7-2
ASSLRDFLSSYNEQF
>TRBV7-6
ASSLGGSTGAF
>TRBV6-5
ASSYTSASGSNEQF
>TRBV6-2/TRBV6-3
ASSYLASGDYNEQF
>TRBV5-4
ASSAGLAGDEQY
>TRBV19
ASSRTSGDNEQF
>TRBV30
AWSVRSTDTQY
>TRBV20-1
SARAGTGATNEKLF